The 5 T cell receptor beta chains listed next were all sequenced from one sample in a study of TIL therapy for anti-PD-1-resistant metastatic lung cancer. Regarding time point: pre-treatment sample, taken before nivolumab and TIL therapy. The libraries were made with immunoSEQ v3. Clones were read by immunoSEQ multiplex PCR, and TCRdb kept only the in-frame ones, dropping some. Of about 60,000 clones detected, around 86% appear once; the ten largest clones hold 2.5% to 3%. This specimen was blood, taken at baseline. The receptors were sampled from a person between 25 and 80 years old with non-small cell lung cancer.

The chain links TRBV19 to TRBJ1-5; D unclear. V was shortened by 2 bases and J by 1 base, with 3 bases between the two germline ends. The CDR3 length is 13 residues. Germline CDR1 reads LNHDA; CDR2 reads SQIVND (reference sequence). CDR3 DNA: TGTGCCAGTAGTATAAAGAGCAATCAGCCCCAGCATTTT. Its translation is CASSIKSNQPQHF.

The chain uses TRBV18 and TRBJ1-3; 7 nucleotides agree with TRBD1. Looked up from germline, CDR1 is KGHSH and CDR2 is LQKENI. The CDR3 extends over 14 amino acids. V lost 3 bases to trimming and J lost 9 bases; unmatched junction nucleotides: 8. In DNA form, the CDR3 reads TGTGCCAGCTCACCTGGGACAGTGGAAGGCACCATATATTTT. Its protein is CASSPGTVEGTIYF.

The genes are TRBV30 and TRBJ2-7; 7 nucleotides match TRBD1. Trimming removed 1 base from V and 0 bases from J; junction bases left unmatched: 0. Germline V gene lookup returns CDR1 GTSNPN and CDR2 SVGIG (reference sequence). The CDR3 has 13 amino acids. In nucleotides, the CDR3 is TGTGCCTGGAGTGGACAGGGCTCCTACGAGCAGTACTTC. Translated, it gives CAWSGQGSYEQYF.

The V gene is TRBV27, the J gene TRBJ2-2; D gene unclear. The CDR3 loop spans 12 amino acids. Germline assignment: CDR1 MNHEY and CDR2 SMNVEV (reference sequence). V lost 2 bases and J 6 bases, leaving 4 bases between the germline ends. As DNA, the CDR3 is TGTGCCAGCAGTTTAGGATCCGGGGAGCTGTTTTTT. This translates into CASSLGSGELFF.

This sequence joins TRBV5-8 and TRBJ2-7; either TRBD1 or TRBD2 may supply D (5 bases each). The CDR3 is 17 amino acids. The V and J ends lost 0 bases and 0 bases respectively, with 16 bases between them. The V gene's germline CDR1 is SGHTS and CDR2 YDEGEE. The CDR3 loop is CASSLGGSWTPSYEQYF. CDR3 nucleotide sequence: TGTGCCAGCAGCTTGGGGGGGTCTTGGACACCCTCCTACGAGCAGTACTTC.